Sequencing of this TCR beta chain was carried out in a study of T cell repertoires in cytomegalovirus infection. Each CDR3 protein gets one entry after TCRdb re-called the reads with MiXCR. This table has under 100,000 distinct CDR3 sequences, 3.7% appearing once. Comment on this clonotype: This sequence may be a read error, since a much larger clone differs from it by one base.

This CDR3 is 11 amino acids long. Germline V gene lookup returns CDR1 MDHEN and CDR2 SYDVKM. The rearrangement joins TRBV28 to TRBJ1-4; D may be TRBD1 (6 bases). This TCR derives from a human donor in good health (CMV status not recorded). Some clones in this sample may be carry-over from other donors' samples. What was sequenced was PBMCs. The DNA for the CDR3 is TGTGCCAGCGGGGGGGCAGGAAAACTGTTATTT. Translating it yields CASGGAGKLLF.